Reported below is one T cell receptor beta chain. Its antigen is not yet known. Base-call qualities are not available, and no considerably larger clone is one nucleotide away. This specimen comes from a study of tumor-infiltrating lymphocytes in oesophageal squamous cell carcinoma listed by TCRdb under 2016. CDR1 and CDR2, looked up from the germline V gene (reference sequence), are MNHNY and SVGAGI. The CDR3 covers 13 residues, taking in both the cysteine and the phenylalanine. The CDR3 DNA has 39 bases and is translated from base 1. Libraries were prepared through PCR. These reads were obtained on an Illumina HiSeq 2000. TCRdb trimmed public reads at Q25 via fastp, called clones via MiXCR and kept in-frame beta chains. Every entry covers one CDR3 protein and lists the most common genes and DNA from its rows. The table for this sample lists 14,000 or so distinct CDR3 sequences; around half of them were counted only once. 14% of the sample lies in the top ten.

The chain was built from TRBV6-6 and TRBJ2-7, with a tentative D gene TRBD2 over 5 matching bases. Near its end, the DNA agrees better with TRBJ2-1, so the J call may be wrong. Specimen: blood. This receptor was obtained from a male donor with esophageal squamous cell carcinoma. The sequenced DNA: TGTGCCAGCAGTTACTGGCTAGCCCATGAGCAGTTCTTC. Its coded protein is CASSYWLAHEQFF.